Listed below are T cell receptor beta chains from one sample, sequenced in a study of Ad26.COV2.S vaccination and SARS-CoV-2 variants. This table comes from immunoSEQ multiplex PCR, and its TCRdb copy is limited to in-frame clones, with some not included. Of over 350,000 clones detected, around 85% appear once; the ten largest clones hold approximately 3.7%. The source was peripheral blood, collected in a trial of Ad26.COV2.S vaccine versus placebo. These receptors were taken from a person aged 18-65 years who received the Ad26.COV2.S COVID-19 vaccine or a placebo. The CDR3 runs from the conserved cysteine through the conserved F or W. D genes are given only for firm matches. Part of the rows lack a size; the others show once, few, many or a class for expanded clones.

NA	TRBJ1-2	TRBD1	TRBV10-3	TGTGCCATCAGGGGGGACAGTCGCTTTTATGGCTACACCTTC	CAIRGDSRFYGYTF
NA	TRBJ2-5	NA	TRBV7-2	TGTGCCATCCTACCCGGCCGGGGGCGGTTGGAGACCCAGTACTTC	CAILPGRGRLETQYF
NA	TRBJ1-4	NA	TRBV18	TGTGCCAGCTCACAGGACAGCTCCAGAGCGGGACTGTTTTTT	CASSQDSSRAGLFF
few	TRBJ1-4	NA	TRBV5-6	TGTGCCAGCAGCTTGATGGGGGCTGGTGAAAAACTGTTTTTT	CASSLMGAGEKLFF
NA	TRBJ2-1	NA	TRBV2	TGTGCCAGCAAGGACGGGGGGCTCTACAATGAGCAGTTCTTC	CASKDGGLYNEQFF
NA	TRBJ1-6	NA	TRBV7-2	TGTGCCAGCAGCCCTTTGGGCGGAGGTCGGAATTCACCCCTCCACTTT	CASSPLGGGRNSPLHF
NA	TRBJ2-4	TRBD1	TRBV6-6	TGTGCCAGCAGTTCGACAGGGCGGGCCAAAAACATTCAGTACTTC	CASSSTGRAKNIQYF
once	TRBJ2-1	NA	TRBV4-3	TGCGCCAGCAGCCAGGCAGGGGGGCTGAGCTCCTACAATGAGCAGTTCTTC	CASSQAGGLSSYNEQFF
NA	TRBJ1-1	NA	TRBV9	TGTGCCAGCAGCGCTGGGGTCGTCGGGGGCCAAGTGATGACTTTCTTT	CASSAGVVGGQVMTFF
NA	TRBJ2-5	NA	TRBV5-5	TGTGCCAGCAGCTTGCCCCCGGGCGTATGGGAGACCCAGTACTTC	CASSLPPGVWETQYF
NA	TRBJ2-7	TRBD1	TRBV6-7	TGTGCCAGCAGTGGACAGGGAATGTACGAGCAGTACTTC	CASSGQGMYEQYF
once	TRBJ2-6	NA	TRBV6-6	TGTGCCAGCAGCTCTGTCTCTGGGGCCAACGTCCTGACTTTC	CASSSVSGANVLTF
NA	TRBJ1-2	NA	TRBV19	TGTGCCAGTAGTACCCCGACCGGGGCTGGCTACACCTTC	CASSTPTGAGYTF
NA	TRBJ1-2	NA	TRBV11-2	TGTGCCAGCAGTCGTTTGCGCGGGGGGCTCAGGAATGGCTACACCTTC	CASSRLRGGLRNGYTF
NA	TRBJ2-2	TRBD1	TRBV29-1	TGCAGCGTTAGACAGGGGGAGAACACCGGGGAGCTGTTTTTT	CSVRQGENTGELFF
NA	TRBJ2-2	NA	TRBV12-3/TRBV12-4	TGTGCCAGCAGTCGCACCGGGGAGCTGTTTTTT	CASSRTGELFF
few	TRBJ2-7	NA	TRBV29-1	TGCAGCGTTGCCGAGATCTCCTACGAGCAGTACTTC	CSVAEISYEQYF
NA	TRBJ1-2	NA	TRBV4-1	TGCGCCAGCAGCCAAGGATTATACGCTAACTATGGCTACACCTTC	CASSQGLYANYGYTF
NA	TRBJ1-1	TRBD1	TRBV2	TGTGCCAGCAGAGGGACAGGGCTGGGTGAAGCTTTCTTT	CASRGTGLGEAFF
NA	TRBJ2-3	NA	TRBV7-2	TGTGCCAGCAGCTGGGGGACCGATACGCAGTATTTT	CASSWGTDTQYF
few	TRBJ2-1	TRBD1	TRBV2	TGTGCCAGCAGGCGGACAGGGACTGACTCCTACAATGAGCAGTTCTTC	CASRRTGTDSYNEQFF
many	TRBJ1-2	TRBD1	TRBV27	TGTGCCAGCAGTTTCCTAGGGACAGGCTATGGCTACACCTTC	CASSFLGTGYGYTF
NA	TRBJ2-4	NA	TRBV30	TGTGCCTGGAGCAGCAAAAACATTCAGTACTTC	CAWSSKNIQYF
NA	TRBJ2-5	TRBD1	TRBV5-1	TGCGCCAGCAGCTTGGAAGGGGGCCCGGGACGAGAGACCCAGTACTTC	CASSLEGGPGRETQYF
NA	TRBJ1-2	NA	TRBV14	TGTGCCAGCAGCCAAGATGAGGATTATGGCTACACCTTC	CASSQDEDYGYTF
NA	TRBJ2-3	NA	TRBV11-3	TGTGCCAGCAGCTTAGATTTGCTAAAGTATTTT	CASSLDLLKYF
NA	TRBJ1-2	NA	TRBV6-5	TGTGCCAGCAGTCAGGGGACGCCAGGTGGCTACACCTTC	CASSQGTPGGYTF
NA	TRBJ2-7	NA	TRBV28	TGTGCCAGCGGGGCTTCCTACGAGCAGTACTTC	CASGASYEQYF
NA	TRBJ1-5	NA	TRBV3-1/TRBV3-2	TGTGCCAGCAGCCTCACGGGGGGTCAGCCCCAGCATTTT	CASSLTGGQPQHF
NA	TRBJ1-2	NA	TRBV9	TGTGCCAGCACTCCGGGAAGCCCCCTATTATCCTATGGCTACACCTTC	CASTPGSPLLSYGYTF
NA	TRBJ1-2	NA	TRBV4-2	TGTGCCAGCAGTCTCGACAGGATAGCTTATGGCTACACCTTC	CASSLDRIAYGYTF
NA	TRBJ2-5	TRBD1	TRBV5-4	TGTGCCAGCAGCTGGACAGGGAATCAAGAGACCCAGTACTTC	CASSWTGNQETQYF
NA	TRBJ2-2	NA	TRBV10-3	TGTGCCATCAGCGGGAACACCGGGGAGCTGTTTTTT	CAISGNTGELFF
NA	TRBJ2-3	NA	TRBV12-3/TRBV12-4	TGTGCCAGCAGTCAATACACAGATACGCAGTATTTT	CASSQYTDTQYF
NA	TRBJ1-1	NA	TRBV19	TGTGCCAGTAGCCCTTTTCCTCGGAACACTGAAGCTTTCTTT	CASSPFPRNTEAFF
NA	TRBJ1-1	NA	TRBV18	TGTGCCAGCTCACCAATACACCCCCGGGGGAACACTGAAGCTTTCTTT	CASSPIHPRGNTEAFF
NA	TRBJ1-3	NA	TRBV19	TGTGCCAGTAGTATCCGTCCTTCTGGAAACACCATATATTTT	CASSIRPSGNTIYF
NA	TRBJ2-2	NA	TRBV2	TGTGCCAGCAGTGGCCAGGGGCCGGTCGGGGAGCTGTTTTTT	CASSGQGPVGELFF
NA	TRBJ1-6	NA	TRBV19	TGTGCCAGTAGGGACAGAGATAATTCACCCCTCCACTTT	CASRDRDNSPLHF
NA	TRBJ2-2	TRBD2	TRBV11-2	TGTGCCAGCAGCAGCCTGGCGGGGGGGCGGAGCGGGGAGCTGTTTTTT	CASSSLAGGRSGELFF
few	TRBJ1-4	TRBD1	TRBV30	TGTGCCTGGAACGTCGACAGGGAAGGTGAAAAACTGTTTTTT	CAWNVDREGEKLFF
NA	TRBJ2-3	NA	TRBV21-1	TGTGCCAGCAGCACCAGGATAACTAGCAGGGATACGCAGTATTTT	CASSTRITSRDTQYF
NA	TRBJ1-3	NA	TRBV4-1	TGCGCCAGCAGCCCCCGCCCACGCACGAGGGGCGCCTCTGGAAACACCATATATTTT	CASSPRPRTRGASGNTIYF
few	TRBJ1-4	NA	TRBV4-1	TGCGCCAGCAGCCAAGAAATGAGGGGGAATGAAAAACTGTTTTTT	CASSQEMRGNEKLFF
NA	TRBJ1-5	NA	TRBV6-2/TRBV6-3	TGTGCCAGCAGTTCCTACCCCATAAATCAGCCCCAGCATTTT	CASSSYPINQPQHF
NA	TRBJ1-3	NA	TRBV6-5	TGTGCCAGCAGGACGCGTGGATCCGGAAACACCATATATTTT	CASRTRGSGNTIYF